The 23 T cell receptor beta chains reported below all come from one sample, sequenced in a study of cytomegalovirus exposure and HLA in healthy donors. Both 60 Vbeta primers and 13 Jbeta primers went into the PCR. Data came from immunoSEQ multiplex PCR; TCRdb stores just in-frame clones and leaves some out. The clone table shows 80,000 to 95,000 clones, with the ten largest holding 15%. Sequencing used PBMCs. These receptors were obtained from a man between 45 and 60 years old in good health and CMV-seropositive.

The chain carries TRBV7-2 and TRBJ1-2, with 7 positions matching TRBD1. V shed 4 bases, J shed 5 bases, and the junction held 7 bases outside the gene matches. This CDR3 spans 14 amino acids. CDR1 and CDR2 (germline): SGHTA, FQGNSA. In DNA, the CDR3 is TGTGCCAGCAGCTGGGACAGAGGGGGTTATGGCTACACCTTC. Translated, it gives CASSWDRGGYGYTF.

The chain is built from TRBV29-1 and TRBJ1-2; 7 bases are shared with TRBD1. Germline assignment: CDR1 SQVTM and CDR2 ANQGSEA. CDR3 length: 13 residues. Trimming removed 8 bases from V and 2 bases from J; junction bases left unmatched: 8. The CDR3 DNA reads TGCAGCTCCGGGACACAGGGGAACTATGGCTACACCTTC. This codes for CSSGTQGNYGYTF.

The chain employs TRBV7-3 and TRBJ2-2, with a possible D match to TRBD2 (6 bases). The V and J ends lost 2 bases and 2 bases respectively, with 9 bases between them. Per germline, CDR1 SGHTA and CDR2 FQGTGA. This CDR3 is 15 amino acids long. The CDR3 is CASSLYGSNTGELFF. The CDR3 DNA reads TGTGCCAGCAGCTTATACGGGAGTAACACCGGGGAGCTGTTTTTT. Complete variable domain (other parts from reference TRBV7-3 and TRBJ2-2): GAGVSQTPSNKVTEKGKYVELRCDPISGHTALYWYRQSLGQGPEFLIYFQGTGAADDSGLPNDRFFAVRPEGSVSTLKIQRTERGDSAVYLCASSLYGSNTGELFFGEGSRLTVL.

The gene calls are TRBV27 and TRBJ2-7; weak D call: TRBD2 (5 bases). This CDR3 has 13 amino acids. Trimming left V 5 bases short and J 7 bases short, with 15 bases between. Germline V gene sequence: CDR1 MNHEY, CDR2 SMNVEV (reference sequence). The DNA of the CDR3 is TGTGCCAGCAGTCCTAGACGCGGGTGGGAGCAGTACGTC. Its protein is CASSPRRGWEQYV.

J is TRBJ2-7 and V is TRBV7-2; perhaps TRBD1 as D (6 bases). The germline V gene has CDR1 SGHTA and CDR2 FQGNSA. V lost 5 bases and J 2 bases, leaving 10 bases between the germline ends. CDR3 length equals 13 residues. The CDR3 here is CASSQNRAYEQYF. CDR3 DNA: TGTGCCAGCAGCCAGAACAGGGCCTACGAGCAGTACTTC.

The gene calls are TRBV10-3 and TRBJ2-3; 12 nucleotides align to TRBD2. This CDR3 has 17 residues. The V segment lost 8 bases and the J segment 0 bases; nucleotides outside the gene matches: 9. Per the germline V gene, CDR1 is ENHRY and CDR2 is SYGVKD. CDR3: CAIASSGTSGSTDTQYF. The CDR3 region has the DNA TGTGCCATCGCGTCCTCCGGGACTAGCGGGAGCACAGATACGCAGTATTTT.

The J gene is TRBJ1-5, the V gene TRBV4-2; D not resolved. Germline CDR1 reads LGHNA; CDR2 reads YNFKEQ. The V end lost 5 bases, the J end lost 3 bases, and 14 bases lay between the germline ends. The CDR3 spans 15 residues. The CDR3 loop reads CASSVGRDSNQPQHF. DNA of the CDR3: TGTGCCAGCAGCGTAGGCCGGGATTCCAATCAGCCCCAGCATTTT.

The DNA for the CDR3 is TGTGCCAGCAGCTCCCAACCCACCGACAGGGGGTTCTATGGCTACACCTTC. Its protein product is CASSSQPTDRGFYGYTF. The chain couples TRBV7-3 to TRBJ1-2, with 9 bases identical to TRBD1. V lost 4 bases, J lost 4 bases, and 13 bases stayed unmatched. Germline V gives CDR1 SGHTA, CDR2 FQGTGA. CDR3 length: 17 residues.

V is TRBV10-1 and J is TRBJ1-5, with D possibly TRBD1 on 5 matching bases. CDR3 size: 12 residues. Germline lookup yields CDR1 WNHNN and CDR2 SYGVQD (reference sequence). The V and J ends lost 8 bases and 5 bases respectively, with 10 bases between them. The CDR3 DNA sequence: TGCGCCAGCTTCGACAGCGATCAGCCCCAGCATTTT. This codes for CASFDSDQPQHF.

J is TRBJ1-1 and V is TRBV12-5; the D is unclear. This CDR3 is 15 amino acids long. Germline V gene lookup returns CDR1 LGHNT and CDR2 FRNRAP. V lost 6 bases and J lost 1, with 15 bases in between. The CDR3 loop reads CASGTGGYGNTEAFF. The CDR3 DNA is TGTGCTAGTGGGACTGGAGGTTACGGGAACACTGAAGCTTTCTTT.

V usage is TRBV18 and J usage is TRBJ1-1; perhaps TRBD1 as D (5 bases). The V gene lost 1 base and the J gene lost 1 base, with 10 bases spanning the gap. The CDR3 totals 15 residues. Germline V gene sequence: CDR1 KGHSH, CDR2 LQKENI. The CDR3 DNA is TGTGCCAGCTCACCACGGCAGGGTTCGAACACTGAAGCTTTCTTT. Its protein is CASSPRQGSNTEAFF.

V usage is TRBV30 and J usage is TRBJ1-2; the D is unclear. The V gene lost 4 bases and the J gene lost 4 bases, with 13 bases spanning the gap. CDR3 length: 13 amino acids. The germline CDR1 and CDR2 sequences are GTSNPN and SVGIG (reference sequence). DNA of the CDR3: TGTGCCTGGAAGTCGAACCCGGGCTATGGCTACACCTTC. This gives the protein CAWKSNPGYGYTF. Combining the CDR3 with reference TRBV30 and TRBJ1-2 gives the whole variable domain SQTIHQWPATLVQPVGSPLSLECTVEGTSNPNLYWYRQAAGRGLQLLFYSVGIGQISSEVPQNLSASRPQDRQFILSSKKLLLSDSGFYLCAWKSNPGYGYTFGSGTRLTVV.

This chain uses TRBV25-1 with TRBJ2-1; 11 nucleotides align to TRBD1. The germline CDR1 and CDR2 sequences are MGHDK and SYGVNS. V lost 9 bases to trimming and J lost 7 bases; unmatched junction nucleotides: 8. The CDR3 length is 14 residues. Here the CDR3 DNA reads TGTGCCAGTGCCGGGACAGGGGGTCAAAATGAGCAGTTCTTC. It yields the protein CASAGTGGQNEQFF.

The chain couples TRBV15 to TRBJ1-5; tentatively, D is TRBD1 (6 bases). Germline V gene data show CDR1 as LNHNV and CDR2 as YYDKDF (reference sequence). The V and J ends lost 4 bases and 7 bases respectively, with 17 bases between them. The CDR3 is 15 residues long. DNA for the CDR3: TGTGCCACCAGCATACCGCCGGGAGGGGGACAGCCCCAGCATTTT. Amino acid sequence: CATSIPPGGGQPQHF.

V and J are TRBV5-1 and TRBJ2-1; 9 nucleotides match TRBD2. Looked up from germline, CDR1 is SGHRS and CDR2 is YFSETQ. J was trimmed by 9 bases and V by 0 bases; bases with no gene match: 7. This CDR3 spans 15 amino acids. CDR3 DNA sequence: TGCGCCAGCAGCTTGGTGGCTAGCGGGACGTCTGAGCAGTTCTTC. This gives the protein CASSLVASGTSEQFF.

The genes are TRBV27 and TRBJ1-2, with a possible D match to TRBD1 (6 bases). Trimming pared 4 bases from V and 4 bases from J, leaving 7 bases between. Germline V lookup: CDR1 MNHEY, CDR2 SMNVEV (reference sequence). The CDR3 is made up of 12 amino acids. CDR3 sequence: CASSSQGYGYTF. For the CDR3, the DNA is TGTGCCAGCAGTTCACAGGGCTATGGCTACACCTTC.

The chain uses TRBV30 and TRBJ2-3, with a weak D call TRBD1 (6 bases). Germline CDR1 is GTSNPN and CDR2 is SVGIG (reference sequence). Trimming took 4 bases from V and 6 from J, leaving 20 bases between them. This CDR3 is built from 15 residues. Here the CDR3 reads CAWTLPGQRLDTQYF. CDR3 sequence (DNA): TGTGCCTGGACCCTACCCGGACAGAGACTCGATACGCAGTATTTT.

The chain employs TRBV11-2 and TRBJ2-1; possibly TRBD2 for D (5 bases). V lost 5 bases to trimming and J lost 9 bases, with 14 bases between them. Germline values: CDR1 SGHAT, CDR2 FQNNGV. The CDR3 runs to 13 residues. CDR3 residues: CASSPVRGSEQFF. The CDR3 nucleotides read TGTGCCAGCAGCCCCGTACGAGGGAGTGAGCAGTTCTTC.

The chain links TRBV5-1 to TRBJ2-1, with 7 positions matching TRBD2. The junction had 5 bases not matched to a gene; V was cut back by 0 bases and J by 2 bases. Looked up from germline, CDR1 is SGHRS and CDR2 is YFSETQ. There are 16 residues in the CDR3. CDR3 amino acids: CASSLAGGGTYNEQFF. As DNA, the CDR3 is TGCGCCAGCAGCTTGGCGGGGGGAGGGACCTACAATGAGCAGTTCTTC.

The CDR3 protein is CASSIGIPGQASYSPLHF. The CDR3, as DNA: TGTGCCAGTAGTATAGGGATTCCGGGACAGGCTTCTTATTCACCCCTCCACTTT. V and J are TRBV19 and TRBJ1-6; 8 positions match TRBD1. The germline V gene encodes CDR1 LNHDA and CDR2 SQIVND (reference sequence). The V gene end was trimmed by 1 base and the J gene end by 8 bases; junction bases not matched to a gene: 13. This CDR3 has 18 residues.

This chain joins TRBV25-1 and TRBJ2-3; D gene uncertain. Between the trimmed V and J ends, which lost 6 bases and 2 bases, there was a span of 12 bases. Per germline, CDR1 MGHDK and CDR2 SYGVNS. This CDR3 contains 14 residues. DNA of the CDR3: TGTGCCAGCAGAAGAGCGCTTTCCACAGATACGCAGTATTTT. Translating gives CASRRALSTDTQYF.

The chain employs TRBV29-1 and TRBJ1-5; D may be TRBD1 (6 bases). The V end was cut by 6 bases, the J end by 9 bases, with 21 bases between. The germline CDR1 and CDR2 sequences are SQVTM and ANQGSEA. This CDR3 contains 14 residues. CDR3 in amino acids: CSVAHTGLGWPQHF. CDR3 in DNA: TGCAGCGTCGCCCATACAGGGTTGGGTTGGCCCCAGCATTTT.

The chain combines TRBV5-4 with TRBJ1-2; a weak D match, TRBD1 (5 bases). The CDR3 length is 13 residues. V was trimmed by 2 bases and J by 4 bases, leaving 9 bases between them. Germline loops: CDR1 SGHNT, CDR2 YYREEE (reference sequence). The CDR3 DNA reads TGTGCCAGCAGCTTTGGGCAGGGCTATGGCTACACCTTC. Protein product: CASSFGQGYGYTF.